This T cell receptor (beta chain) was identified during a study of CD8 T cells in Susac syndrome. CDR3 length: 13 residues. The V gene's germline CDR1 is GTSNPN and CDR2 SVGIG (reference sequence). Trimming cost V 3 bases and J 7 bases, with 10 bases left between them. This clonotype is a singleton in its sample. RNA totalling 0.5 to 1 ug underwent reverse transcription with random hexamers. Each CDR3 protein is one row after TCRdb ran MiXCR on the immunoSEQ multiplex PCR reads. The sample carries more than 90,000 distinct CDR3 sequences, 90% to 95% recorded once. Sequencing targeted TCR beta in T cells from blood (CD8+ and CD4+). TEMRA cells were FACS-enriched, while CD8+ and CD4+ T cells were negatively isolated.

This clonotype originated in a human donor with multiple sclerosis. Specimen: CD4+ T cells from PBMCs. The chain uses TRBV30 and TRBJ1-6, with a possible D match to TRBD1 (6 bases). The DNA for the CDR3 is TGTGCCTGGAGGACAGGACGGAATTCACCCCTCCACTTT. Translating gives CAWRTGRNSPLHF.